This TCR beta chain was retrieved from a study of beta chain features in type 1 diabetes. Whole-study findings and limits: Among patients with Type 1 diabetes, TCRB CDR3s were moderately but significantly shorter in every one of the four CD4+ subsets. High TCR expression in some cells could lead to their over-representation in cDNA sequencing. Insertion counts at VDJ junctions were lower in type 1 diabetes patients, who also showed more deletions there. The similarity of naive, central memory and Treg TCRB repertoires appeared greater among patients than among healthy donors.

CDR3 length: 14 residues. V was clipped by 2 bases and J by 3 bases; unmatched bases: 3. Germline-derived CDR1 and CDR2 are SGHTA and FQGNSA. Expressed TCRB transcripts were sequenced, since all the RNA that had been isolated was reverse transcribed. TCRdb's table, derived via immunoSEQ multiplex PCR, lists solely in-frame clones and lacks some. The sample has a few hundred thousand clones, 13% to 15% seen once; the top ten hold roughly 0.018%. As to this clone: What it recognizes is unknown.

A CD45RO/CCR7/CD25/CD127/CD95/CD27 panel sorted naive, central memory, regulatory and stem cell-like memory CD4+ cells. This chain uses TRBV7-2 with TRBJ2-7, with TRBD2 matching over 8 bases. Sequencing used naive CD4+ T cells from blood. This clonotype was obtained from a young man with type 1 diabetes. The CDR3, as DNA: TGTGCCAGCAGCTTAACTAGCGGTTACTACGAGCAGTACTTC. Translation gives CASSLTSGYYEQYF. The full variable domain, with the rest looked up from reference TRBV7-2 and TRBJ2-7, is GAGVSQSPSNKVTEKGKDVELRCDPISGHTALYWYRQSLGQGLEFLIYFQGNSAPDKSGLPSDRFSAERTGGSVSTLTIQRTQQEDSAVYLCASSLTSGYYEQYFGPGTRLTVT.